A selection of T cell receptor beta chains follows, all from one sample in a study of blood T cell repertoires in COVID-19. Using immunoSEQ multiplex PCR, the repertoire was profiled, and TCRdb retains in-frame clones only, with some absent. The sample contains about 150,000 clones, 76% of which appear only once. Sequences were obtained from peripheral blood. These receptors came from a man between 60 and 75 years old with acute or convalescent COVID-19. Both conserved end residues are part of each CDR3. A D gene is named only where the DNA matches it firmly. The listing skips clone size in some rows; elsewhere it reads once, few, many or a size class.

d_call,v_call,j_call,clone_size,cdr3_aa,cdr3_nt
.,TRBV30,TRBJ2-2,.,CAWNMGQNTGELFF,TGTGCCTGGAATATGGGACAGAACACCGGGGAGCTGTTTTTT
.,TRBV5-1,TRBJ1-1,.,CASSSEVIGRAFF,TGCGCCAGCAGCTCCGAGGTGATAGGGAGGGCTTTCTTT
.,TRBV7-8,TRBJ2-7,.,CASSLARFYEQYF,TGTGCCAGCAGCTTAGCTCGGTTCTACGAGCAGTACTTC
TRBD1,TRBV6-1,TRBJ1-2,once,CASSEQGAGNYGYTF,TGTGCCAGCAGTGAACAGGGGGCTGGAAACTATGGCTACACCTTC
TRBD1,TRBV6-6,TRBJ2-1,.,CASSRQGAPIPYNEQFF,TGTGCCAGCAGCCGACAGGGGGCCCCGATACCATACAATGAGCAGTTCTTC
.,TRBV6-5,TRBJ1-1,.,CASSYSRRNTEAFF,TGTGCCAGCAGTTACTCGCGGAGAAACACTGAAGCTTTCTTT
TRBD1,TRBV7-9,TRBJ2-3,.,CASSRPDRGTDTQYF,TGTGCCAGCAGCCGCCCAGACAGGGGCACAGATACGCAGTATTTT
.,TRBV5-1,TRBJ2-2,.,CASSQGSAGELFF,TGCGCCAGCAGCCAGGGGTCCGCCGGGGAGCTGTTTTTT
.,TRBV27,TRBJ1-6,.,CASSPPGGFNSPLHF,TGTGCCAGCAGTCCCCCCGGGGGTTTCAATTCACCCCTCCACTTT
TRBD1,TRBV3-1/TRBV3-2,TRBJ2-7,once,CASSQGTGGSLEQYF,TGTGCCAGCAGCCAGGGGACAGGGGGCTCTCTCGAGCAGTACTTC
.,TRBV27,TRBJ1-4,.,CASSFSATREKLFF,TGTGCCAGCAGTTTCTCGGCTACCAGGGAAAAACTGTTTTTT
.,TRBV5-1,TRBJ1-1,.,CASRERDTEAFF,TGCGCCAGCAGGGAGAGGGACACTGAAGCTTTTTTT
.,TRBV10-3,TRBJ2-7,.,CAISDLAKEAYEQYF,TGTGCCATCAGTGATTTAGCGAAGGAAGCCTACGAGCAGTACTTC
.,TRBV19,TRBJ2-5,.,CASSVSGETQYF,TGTGCCAGTAGTGTCTCAGGGGAGACCCAGTACTTC
TRBD2,TRBV19,TRBJ2-7,.,CASSAASGSYEQYF,TGTGCCAGTAGCGCGGCTAGCGGGAGCTACGAGCAGTACTTC
TRBD1,TRBV30,TRBJ2-7,.,CAWSVGQIYEQYF,TGTGCCTGGAGTGTGGGACAGATCTACGAGCAGTACTTC
TRBD1,TRBV28,TRBJ2-5,.,CASSFWDRGQETQYF,TGTGCCAGCAGTTTTTGGGACAGGGGTCAAGAGACCCAGTACTTC
TRBD2,TRBV3-1/TRBV3-2,TRBJ2-7,.,CASSQAGTSGRYEQYF,TGTGCCAGCAGCCAGGCCGGGACTAGCGGGCGGTACGAGCAGTACTTC
.,TRBV2,TRBJ1-5,.,CASRYQQPQHF,TGTGCCAGCAGGTATCAGCAGCCCCAGCATTTT
.,TRBV5-4,TRBJ1-3,.,CASSVTGTSGNTIYF,TGTGCCAGCAGCGTGACAGGCACCTCTGGAAACACCATATATTTT
.,TRBV6-5,TRBJ2-5,few,CASSYSSGRQETQYF,TGTGCCAGCAGTTACTCGAGCGGACGACAAGAGACCCAGTACTTC
.,TRBV27,TRBJ1-2,.,CASTLSGGRAYGYTF,TGTGCCAGCACCCTAAGCGGGGGGCGGGCCTATGGCTACACCTTC
.,TRBV4-1,TRBJ2-1,once,CASSQAQTRDEQFF,TGCGCCAGCAGCCAAGCGCAGACTAGGGATGAGCAGTTCTTC
.,TRBV9,TRBJ2-2,.,CASSVGDRSTGELFF,TGTGCCAGCAGCGTAGGAGACAGATCAACCGGGGAGCTGTTTTTT
TRBD2,TRBV7-9,TRBJ2-3,once,CASRGLAGATDTQYF,TGTGCCAGCAGGGGACTAGCGGGGGCGACAGATACGCAGTATTTT
TRBD1,TRBV19,TRBJ1-3,.,CASSRTGAGNTIYF,TGTGCCAGTAGTAGGACAGGGGCTGGAAACACCATATATTTT
TRBD2,TRBV9,TRBJ2-5,.,CASSVGLAGGGRFHQETQYF,TGTGCCAGCAGCGTAGGGCTAGCGGGTGGGGGGCGATTCCACCAAGAGACCCAGTACTTC
TRBD2,TRBV6-1,TRBJ2-5,.,CASSEYSGSYETQYF,TGTGCCAGCAGTGAATACAGCGGGAGTTACGAGACCCAGTACTTC
.,TRBV12-5,TRBJ2-3,few,CASGLVSGSTDTQYF,TGTGCTAGTGGTTTGGTTAGCGGCAGCACAGATACGCAGTATTTT
.,TRBV12-3/TRBV12-4,TRBJ2-5,.,CASSYGLQETQYF,TGTGCCAGCAGTTATGGGCTACAAGAGACCCAGTACTTC
TRBD1,TRBV18,TRBJ2-7,.,CASSPTGLEQYF,TGTGCCAGCTCACCGACAGGGCTCGAGCAGTACTTC
.,TRBV2,TRBJ1-2,once,CASRTSGVISGYTF,TGTGCCAGCAGGACATCAGGGGTGATCTCTGGCTACACCTTC
.,TRBV7-2,TRBJ2-1,.,CASSSPSGFEQFF,TGTGCCAGCAGCTCTCCTTCAGGGTTTGAGCAGTTCTTC
TRBD2,TRBV6-2/TRBV6-3,TRBJ2-3,.,CASSYDGLAGYLGDTQYF,TGTGCCAGCAGTTACGACGGACTAGCGGGATATTTAGGCGATACGCAGTATTTT
TRBD1,TRBV5-6,TRBJ1-1,once,CASVTWQGGEAFF,TGTGCCAGTGTCACCTGGCAGGGGGGTGAAGCTTTCTTT
TRBD2,TRBV7-8,TRBJ2-2,.,CASSPRGGAGATGELFF,TGTGCCAGCAGTCCTAGGGGCGGGGCGGGAGCCACCGGGGAGCTGTTTTTT
TRBD1,TRBV3-1/TRBV3-2,TRBJ2-1,.,CASSQGTGSGYNEQFF,TGTGCCAGCAGCCAAGGGACAGGGTCGGGATACAATGAGCAGTTCTTC